This T cell receptor beta chain was sequenced during a study of shared clonotypes between healthy human individuals (dated by TCRdb to about 2020). As for the study more broadly: Three men and a couple of women, aged 18 to 49 years, made up the cohort. Per donor, three plates each were used for CD4 naive and CD4 memory, two for CD8 naive, and one for CD8 memory. Leukapheresis yielded between about 0.85 and 10 billion PBMCs per donor. To increase sequencing depth and limit assay-specific biases, different laboratories used diverse techniques to prepare libraries and sequence TCR repertoires. Blood TCR repertoires of roughly 5 healthy adults were deeply sequenced to estimate repertoire size and the extent of clonotype sharing between individuals. Study-wide findings and limitations: Naive subsets generally had larger estimated clonotype richness than memory subsets did. Rarefaction of sorted-subset datasets indicated incomplete sequencing despite the large sequencing depth. Pairwise subsampling led to the expectation that sequencing depth would affect the degree of clonotype sharing among donors. The genetic and exposure-history diversity represented was limited by the small number of donors. Higher generation probabilities were observed for clonotypes shared by all four sorted-subset donors than for non-shared clonotypes. Only blood was sampled, and tissue TCR repertoires likely differ from those in blood. About 5% of naive CD4, 3.5% of naive CD8, roughly 2.4% of memory CD4, and more than 0.35% of memory CD8 clonotypes were shared across a few donors.

On this clone itself: This receptor's antigen is unknown. No base quality information exists; no much larger clone differs at one position.

Using the deep immunoSEQ assay, multiplex PCR amplified TCR CDR3 regions from genomic DNA. Genomic DNA extracted from each cell subset was distributed evenly over all wells of several immunoSEQ 96-well plates, and each plate served as one replicate. Each replicate PCR for sorted subsets received roughly 200 ng genomic DNA, equal to 30,000 or so T cell genomes. Purified libraries were quantified with a Qubit 3.0 fluorometer, sized on a Bioanalyzer 2100, and re-quantified with the KAPA Library Quantification kit. Each immunoSEQ 96-well plate was sequenced on its own single-read 150-cycle Illumina NextSeq 550 flow cell. Concerning the study's data processing: Because the immunoSEQ output included only junctional sequences and no quality scores, the filtering could not be the same as the filtering used for full-length reads. To assign V/J genes and CDR3, sequences were annotated against IMGT germline references using PyIR, a Python wrapper for IgBLAST v1.9. Reads with weak V/J assignments (E-value above 1e-6), missing CDR3, stop codons, out-of-frame junctions, or ambiguous translated residues were removed. V3J clonotypes were defined as sequences sharing the same inferred V gene, J gene, and CDR3 amino acid sequence. The percentage overlap between two repertoires was calculated by dividing the number of shared unique clonotypes by the size of the smaller repertoire. RTK rarefaction, the Chao1 estimator, and Recon v2.1 estimates of unobserved clonotypes were used to assess repertoire richness. Generation probabilities were computed with OLGA for all TCRbeta clonotypes obtained by the gDNA method from four donors. Imported from immuneACCESS, the table was reduced by TCRdb to in-frame sequences with V and J called. These copies leave out some clones; in studies compared against another copy, an unresolved V gene accounts for under half, and the cause of the remainder is not known. V and J calls and clone size are copied from that table; D and trimming were computed from the DNA. For this sample there are millions of clones; 85% to 95% appear just once. The leading ten clones occupy more than 0.1% of the sample.

Sequences LNHNV (CDR1) and YYDKDF (CDR2) are obtained from the germline V gene (reference sequence). Ends trimmed: V by 6 bases, J by 4 bases; bases unmatched to a gene: 7. The CDR3 measures 14 amino acids from cysteine to phenylalanine. CDR3 DNA only is kept here, 42 bases in frame from base 1. The donors were healthy, HIV-negative adults who had no recently reported acute infections or vaccinations. All donors were Caucasian adults living in Nashville, Tennessee, USA. CD4+ T cells were enriched by magnetic negative selection, after which naive cells were positively selected on CD45RA and the negative fraction was taken as the memory subset. Blood was obtained by leukapheresis, after which PBMCs were separated by Ficoll-Histopaque density gradient centrifugation and cryopreserved in liquid nitrogen vapor phase. Analytical flow cytometry was used to check the purity and quantity of each magnetically sorted T cell population. Each sorted fraction had its genomic DNA isolated and then quantified by UV absorbance on a Nanodrop 2000c.

The chain links TRBV15 with TRBJ2-5; 8 bases in the middle match TRBD1. Sample: naive CD4+ T cells sorted from blood. In light of the paper, this sample's cell subset or site label describes: CD45RA+ positively selected. This TCR derives from a young man in good health. The CDR3 protein: CATRPGGSRETQYF. The nucleotides read TGTGCCACCAGGCCAGGGGGCTCCCGAGAGACCCAGTACTTC. Here the CDR3 is joined to the reference TRBV15 and TRBJ2-5 genes, and the full variable domain is: DAMVIQNPRYQVTQFGKPVTLSCSQTLNHNVMYWYQQKSSQAPKLLFHYYDKDFNNEADTPDNFQSRRPNTSFCFLDIRSPGLGDTAMYLCATRPGGSRETQYFGPGTRLLVL.